These 25 T cell receptor beta chains originate from one sample sequenced in a study of identical twins. TCRdb reprocessed the 5' RACE reads with MiXCR, giving one entry per CDR3 protein. The table lists under 400,000 distinct CDR3 sequences, approximately 8.7% of them singletons. Sequencing input: naive T cells sorted from blood. The receptor source for this set is a woman in her fifties or sixties in good health.

There are many counts of this clonotype. The rearrangement links TRBV7-9 to TRBJ2-7, with 7 bases identical to TRBD2. J gave up 6 bases and V 0 bases, and 5 bases lay outside the gene matches. The CDR3 loop spans 14 amino acids. Per the germline V gene, CDR1 is SEHNR and CDR2 is FQNEAQ (reference sequence). Here the CDR3 reads CASSLAGGPLEQYF. The DNA of the CDR3 is TGTGCCAGCAGCTTAGCGGGAGGGCCTCTCGAGCAGTACTTC.

This clonotype was found a few times. The chain links TRBV4-1 to TRBJ2-2; no reliable D call. Germline CDR1 is MGHRA and CDR2 is YSYEKL. The CDR3 length is 13 residues. V gave up 3 bases and J gave up 6 bases, with 8 bases separating them. CDR3 sequence reads: CASSQYTSGELFF. The CDR3 DNA sequence: TGCGCCAGCAGCCAGTACACCTCCGGGGAGCTGTTTTTT.

This clonotype was observed a few times. The V call is TRBV27, the J call TRBJ2-7, with a tentative D call TRBD2 (6 bases). V gave up 4 bases and J gave up 2 bases, with 15 bases separating them. From germline, CDR1 is MNHEY and CDR2 SMNVEV (reference sequence). The CDR3 runs to 15 residues. The DNA for the CDR3 is TGTGCCAGCAGTTGGTACGGGGACTCCCCCTACGAGCAGTACGTC. It specifies CASSWYGDSPYEQYV.

This clonotype appeared many times. The chain has TRBV29-1 and TRBJ2-3; D unresolved. The V end was cut by 6 bases, the J end by 3 bases, with 10 bases between. The CDR3 extends over 12 amino acids. Germline V gives CDR1 SQVTM, CDR2 ANQGSEA. The CDR3: CSVRIGTDTQYF. The CDR3 nucleotides read TGCAGCGTGCGTATTGGGACAGATACGCAGTATTTT.

This clonotype was detected ten times or more. The chain uses TRBV20-1 and TRBJ2-7; D gene ambiguous. Germline values: CDR1 DFQATT, CDR2 SNEGSKA (reference sequence). This CDR3 region has 14 residues. V shed 0 bases and J shed 0 bases, with 9 bases lying between them. As DNA, the CDR3 is TGCAGTGCTAGAGATATGGTGAGCTCCTACGAGCAGTACTTC. Amino acids: CSARDMVSSYEQYF.

This clonotype was counted many times. The V and J genes are TRBV24-1 and TRBJ1-1, with D perhaps TRBD1 (5 bases). This CDR3 contains 12 residues. Between the trimmed V and J ends, which lost 4 bases and 9 bases, there was a span of 11 bases. CDR1 and CDR2 from the germline V gene are KGHDR and SFDVKD. CDR3 DNA: TGTGCCACCAGTGACGGACACCAACAAGCTTTCTTT. It yields the protein CATSDGHQQAFF.

The chain's CDR3 is CASSQTSAGSRNTIYF. CDR3 in DNA: TGTGCCAGCTCACAGACCTCCGCTGGGTCTAGAAACACCATATATTTT. The rearrangement links TRBV18 to TRBJ1-3; no firm D call. V lost 4 bases, J lost 5 bases, and 18 bases lay in between. The germline gives CDR1 KGHSH, CDR2 LQKENI. The CDR3 has 16 residues.

This clonotype was recorded a few times. The chain has TRBV29-1 and TRBJ2-2; D gene unclear. From germline, CDR1 is SQVTM and CDR2 ANQGSEA. This CDR3 spans 13 amino acids. V dropped 4 bases and J dropped 1 base, with 7 bases sitting between them. CDR3 protein: CSVVAGNTGELFF. The CDR3 DNA sequence: TGCAGCGTTGTCGCAGGGAACACCGGGGAGCTGTTTTTT.

The chain carries TRBV6-5 and TRBJ2-4, with 9 bases fitting TRBD1. J was trimmed by 8 bases and V by 2 bases; bases with no gene match: 7. Germline CDR1 is MNHEY and CDR2 is SVGAGI. This CDR3 region has 15 residues. DNA of the CDR3: TGTGCCAGCAGTTACACTCCGGGACAGGGAGACATTCAGTACTTC. This encodes CASSYTPGQGDIQYF.

This clonotype appeared many times. The chain joins TRBV29-1 to TRBJ2-1, with TRBD1 identical over 9 bases. Losses at the gene ends were 7 bases for V and 2 bases for J; bases not matched to a gene: 6. The CDR3 runs 14 residues. Germline-derived CDR1 and CDR2 are SQVTM and ANQGSEA. The CDR3: CSGGQGSPYNEQFF. CDR3 in DNA: TGCAGCGGTGGACAGGGGAGTCCCTACAATGAGCAGTTCTTC.

This clonotype was seen many times. The chain carries TRBV29-1 and TRBJ2-1, with TRBD2 identical over 10 bases. The germline V gene encodes CDR1 SQVTM and CDR2 ANQGSEA. The trim removed 7 bases at V and 9 bases at J, leaving 12 bases unmatched. The CDR3 is 14 residues long. CDR3 coding DNA: TGCAGCGCCGAGCCTAGCGGGAGTGGTGGTGAGCAGTTCTTC. Residues: CSAEPSGSGGEQFF.

The CDR3 is CASETELYGYTF. CDR3 DNA: TGTGCCAGCGAGACAGAACTCTATGGCTACACCTTC. The rearrangement uses TRBV7-9 and TRBJ1-2; a possible D gene is TRBD1 (5 bases). CDR3 length: 12 residues. Trimming took off 8 bases at V and 4 bases at J, with 11 bases between the two ends. Germline assignment: CDR1 SEHNR and CDR2 FQNEAQ (reference sequence).

This chain joins TRBV10-3 and TRBJ2-7, with TRBD2 identical over 11 bases. Germline V lookup: CDR1 ENHRY, CDR2 SYGVKD. J was trimmed by 2 bases and V by 4 bases; bases with no gene match: 4. The CDR3 is 15 amino acids. Here the CDR3 reads CAISGGLAVTYEQYF. DNA for the CDR3: TGTGCCATCAGTGGGGGACTAGCGGTAACCTACGAGCAGTACTTC.

There are many counts of this clonotype. This rearrangement joins TRBV29-1 to TRBJ2-7, with D perhaps TRBD1 or TRBD2 (6 bases each). The germline gives CDR1 SQVTM, CDR2 ANQGSEA. Between the trimmed V and J ends, which lost 4 bases and 3 bases, there was a span of 13 bases. This CDR3 has 13 amino acids. CDR3 DNA sequence: TGCAGCGTTGTCCCGAAGGGGGGCTACGAGCAGTACGTC. Residues: CSVVPKGGYEQYV.

This clonotype has more than one count but fewer than ten. This sequence joins TRBV24-1 and TRBJ2-1, with 8 positions matching TRBD2. Germline-derived CDR1 and CDR2 are KGHDR and SFDVKD. With V trimmed by 2 bases and J by 7 bases, 9 bases remained unmatched. The CDR3 extends over 16 amino acids. Here the CDR3 reads CATSDWSGGRVNEQFF. The CDR3 region has the DNA TGTGCCACCAGTGATTGGTCGGGGGGGAGGGTGAATGAGCAGTTCTTC.

This clonotype was seen at least ten times. This chain uses TRBV24-1 with TRBJ2-2; no clear D gene. The CDR3 has 14 residues. V dropped 3 bases and J dropped 6 bases, with 10 bases sitting between them. Germline V gene sequence: CDR1 KGHDR, CDR2 SFDVKD. CDR3 in DNA: TGTGCCACCAGTGATCCGCCAGGAGCCGGGGAGCTGTTTTTT. Translated, it gives CATSDPPGAGELFF.

In this sample, this clonotype turned up many times. The genes are TRBV14 and TRBJ2-1; tentatively, D is TRBD2 (6 bases). This CDR3 is built from 14 residues. V was pared by 5 bases and J by 7 bases, with 15 bases between. In germline, CDR1 is SGHDN, CDR2 FVKESK. CDR3: CASSFGLKLNEQFF. CDR3 DNA: TGTGCCAGCAGCTTCGGACTAAAATTGAATGAGCAGTTCTTC. The whole variable domain, remainder taken from reference TRBV14 and TRBJ2-1, is EAGVTQFPSHSVIEKGQTVTLRCDPISGHDNLYWYRRVMGKEIKFLLHFVKESKQDESGMPNNRFLAERTGGTYSTLKVQPAELEDSGVYFCASSFGLKLNEQFFGPGTRLTVL.

The table lists this clonotype with a few counts. The chain combines TRBV10-1 with TRBJ2-2, with a weak D call TRBD2 (6 bases). The CDR3 length is 15 residues. Germline values: CDR1 WNHNN, CDR2 SYGVQD (reference sequence). Trimming took 0 bases from V and 6 from J, leaving 11 bases between them. In nucleotides, the CDR3 is TGCGCCAGCAGTGAGTCGGGACTCATTTCCGGGGAGCTGTTTTTT. It codes for CASSESGLISGELFF.

The sample holds many counts of this clonotype. V and J are TRBV5-1 and TRBJ1-6; TRBD1 might be the D (6 bases). The V gene lost 2 bases and the J gene lost 9 bases, with 12 bases spanning the gap. CDR1 and CDR2 (germline): SGHRS, YFSETQ. The CDR3 spans 14 residues. CDR3 DNA sequence: TGCGCCAGCAGCTTCACAGGGCCCCTTTCACCCCTCCACTTT. Protein: CASSFTGPLSPLHF.

The chain combines TRBV9 with TRBJ2-7, with D maybe TRBD2 (6 bases). The V and J ends lost 0 bases and 4 bases respectively, with 20 bases between them. This CDR3 spans 17 amino acids. The germline V gene encodes CDR1 SGDLS and CDR2 YYNGEE. CDR3 coding DNA: TGTGCCAGCAGCGTAGGAGGTATCGAAGGAGGGCTTTACGAGCAGTACTTC. This gives the protein CASSVGGIEGGLYEQYF.

The sample holds a few counts of this clonotype. This chain connects TRBV12-3 or TRBV12-4 to TRBJ2-3; TRBD2 agrees at 8 bases. Trimming at V came to 7 bases and at J to 2 bases, leaving 5 bases not matched to a gene. The CDR3 consists of 14 residues. The CDR3 region has the DNA TGTGCCAGCATCCTTAGCGGGATCACAGATACGCAGTATTTT. Translating it yields CASILSGITDTQYF.

This clonotype was recorded at least ten times. The CDR3 loop is CATTVAGGVEQFF. The CDR3 DNA is TGTGCCACCACGGTAGCGGGAGGTGTTGAGCAGTTCTTC. The chain couples TRBV24-1 to TRBJ2-1; 10 positions agree with TRBD2. In germline, CDR1 is KGHDR, CDR2 SFDVKD. This CDR3 is 13 amino acids long. The V segment lost 8 bases and the J segment 9 bases; nucleotides outside the gene matches: 6.

In its sample, this clonotype was seen a few times. The V call is TRBV6-5, the J call TRBJ2-1; D possibly corresponds to TRBD2 (6 bases). The germline V gene encodes CDR1 MNHEY and CDR2 SVGAGI. Trimming cost V 6 bases and J 9 bases, with 21 bases left between them. This CDR3 region has 15 residues. The CDR3 sequence is CASRVGRGPGIEQFF. CDR3 coding DNA: TGTGCCAGCAGGGTCGGGCGGGGCCCAGGTATTGAGCAGTTCTTC.

This clonotype was seen a handful of times. The chain couples TRBV10-3 to TRBJ2-4; 9 bases line up with TRBD1. Germline V gene lookup returns CDR1 ENHRY and CDR2 SYGVKD. The CDR3 is made up of 14 amino acids. CDR3 protein: CERSTGQGVNIQYF. CDR3 sequence (DNA): TGTGAACGCAGCACGGGACAGGGCGTAAACATTCAGTACTTC.

In this sample, this clonotype turned up many times. The CDR3 nucleotides are TGTGCCAGCAATAGCGGGAGGGGCTCCTACAATGAGCAGTTCTTC. Its translation: CASNSGRGSYNEQFF. V gene TRBV12-3 or TRBV12-4 combines with J gene TRBJ2-1; 11 bases match TRBD2. This CDR3 is 15 amino acids long. With V trimmed by 7 bases and J by 0 bases, 2 bases remained unmatched.